Each of the 22 T cell receptor beta chains below was sequenced from the same sample in a study of blood T cell repertoires in COVID-19. Clones were sequenced by immunoSEQ multiplex PCR, and TCRdb holds only the in-frame ones, with some missing. The data contain approximately 240,000 clones, approximately 84% of them singletons. The sample taken for sequencing was peripheral blood. These receptors all stem from a man aged 45-65 years who had recovered from COVID-19.

The V call is TRBV6-5, the J call TRBJ1-2; 7 nucleotides match TRBD1. The junction had 9 bases not matched to a gene; V was cut back by 6 bases and J by 14 bases. Germline V gene data show CDR1 as MNHEY and CDR2 as SVGAGI. This CDR3 has 11 amino acids. For the CDR3, the DNA is TGTGCCAGCAGACAGGGGAGAGTCATAACCTTC. Its protein product is CASRQGRVITF.

The CDR3 protein is CASSPRDGRETQYF. The CDR3, as DNA: TGTGCCAGCTCACCTCGGGATGGGAGAGAGACCCAGTACTTC. V usage is TRBV18 and J usage is TRBJ2-5, with a weak D call TRBD2 (5 bases). This CDR3 spans 14 amino acids. The germline V and J ends were trimmed by 3 bases and 4 bases, with 12 bases remaining between them. In germline, CDR1 is KGHSH, CDR2 LQKENI.

The rearrangement uses TRBV11-3 and TRBJ2-5; 9 bases agree with TRBD1. Germline trimming cut 6 bases from V and 3 bases from J; bases unmatched to any gene: 5. The CDR3 contains 14 residues. The germline V gene encodes CDR1 SGHNT and CDR2 YENEEA. CDR3 coding DNA: TGTGCCAGCAGTGGGACAGGGACGAAAGAGACCCAGTACTTC. It translates to CASSGTGTKETQYF.

The chain employs TRBV2 and TRBJ2-2; 8 positions agree with TRBD2. Trimming took 5 bases from V and 0 from J; bases not matched to a gene: 2. From germline, CDR1 is SNHLY and CDR2 FYNNEI. This CDR3 is 15 amino acids long. Written as DNA, the CDR3 is TGTGCCAGCAGTCAGACTAGCGCGAACACCGGGGAGCTGTTTTTT. Protein sequence: CASSQTSANTGELFF.

J is TRBJ1-5 and V is TRBV28, with D hard to call. CDR3 length: 15 residues. CDR1 MDHEN and CDR2 SYDVKM come from the germline V gene. Trimming removed 3 bases at V and 2 bases at J, with 11 bases between. CDR3 amino acids: CASSFRLTGNQPQHF. The DNA for the CDR3 is TGTGCCAGCAGTTTCCGTCTCACGGGCAATCAGCCCCAGCATTTT.

Points on this clone: At the DNA level, this CDR3 is encoded by other sequences in the same sample as well. The chain employs TRBV7-9 and TRBJ1-2; TRBD1 matches 7 bases. Trimming took 2 bases from V and 2 from J; bases not matched to a gene: 2. The CDR3 contains 14 residues. Germline lookup yields CDR1 SEHNR and CDR2 FQNEAQ (reference sequence). This CDR3 is CASSLTGVNYGYTF. CDR3 nucleotide sequence: TGTGCCAGCAGCTTAACAGGGGTAAACTATGGCTACACCTTC.

The sample holds one count of this clone. The chain employs TRBV5-6 and TRBJ1-5; 9 nucleotides align to TRBD1. With 2 bases clipped from V and 5 bases from J, the junction kept 5 bases outside the gene matches. The CDR3 contains 15 residues. Germline V gives CDR1 SGHDT, CDR2 YYEEEE. CDR3 loop: CASSLWDREDQPQHF. In nucleotides, the CDR3 is TGTGCCAGCAGCTTATGGGACAGGGAGGATCAGCCCCAGCATTTT.

This clone was found many times. J is TRBJ2-7 and V is TRBV28; TRBD2 matches at 10 bases. Germline CDR1 reads MDHEN; CDR2 reads SYDVKM. The CDR3 covers 15 residues. With V trimmed by 6 bases and J by 5 bases, 10 bases remained unmatched. The CDR3 reads CASRFIAGGTHEQYF. The CDR3 DNA reads TGTGCCAGCAGATTTATAGCGGGAGGTACACACGAGCAGTACTTC.

The chain employs TRBV7-9 and TRBJ2-7, with 9 bases identical to TRBD1. Germline V gives CDR1 SEHNR, CDR2 FQNEAQ (reference sequence). This CDR3 comprises 15 residues. V lost 7 bases to trimming and J lost 0 bases; unmatched junction nucleotides: 7. CDR3 sequence (DNA): TGTGCCAGCACCACGGACAGGGGATCCTCCTACGAGCAGTACTTC. As protein: CASTTDRGSSYEQYF.

The chain recombines TRBV3-1 (or the pseudogene TRBV3-2) with TRBJ2-7, with TRBD2 matching over 9 bases. This CDR3 comprises 16 residues. V gave up 0 bases and J gave up 0 bases; unmatched junction bases: 3. Germline CDR1 LGHDT, CDR2 YNNKEL (reference sequence). This CDR3 reads CASSQEGGRASYEQYF. The CDR3 region has the DNA TGTGCCAGCAGCCAAGAGGGCGGGAGGGCCTCCTACGAGCAGTACTTC.

The chain carries TRBV27 and TRBJ2-1; possible D gene TRBD2, 5 bases. This CDR3 is 12 amino acids long. V was trimmed by 6 bases and J by 7 bases, leaving 10 bases between them. Germline lookup yields CDR1 MNHEY and CDR2 SMNVEV (reference sequence). CDR3 loop: CASRLVGNEQFF. Here the CDR3 DNA reads TGTGCCAGCAGACTAGTGGGTAATGAGCAGTTCTTC.

The count of this clone is one. DNA of the CDR3: TGTGCCAGCAGTTACTCGGGCCACCGTTTTGCCCAGTACTTC. Its protein product is CASSYSGHRFAQYF. The chain couples TRBV6-5 to TRBJ2-5; D not resolved. CDR3 length equals 14 residues. Germline-derived CDR1 and CDR2 are MNHEY and SVGAGI. The V gene lost 0 bases and the J gene lost 9 bases, with 14 bases spanning the gap.

The chain combines TRBV9 with TRBJ2-2; the match to TRBD2 covers 12 bases. The CDR3 is 16 residues long. J lost 4 bases, V lost 3 bases, and 4 bases had no gene match. Germline V gene sequence: CDR1 SGDLS, CDR2 YYNGEE. The CDR3 DNA reads TGTGCCAGCAGCGAGAGACTAGCGGGAGTCACCGGGGAGCTGTTTTTT. This translates into CASSERLAGVTGELFF.

The V and J genes are TRBV5-1 and TRBJ2-1; a possible D gene is TRBD2 (6 bases). V lost 4 bases and J lost 1, with 12 bases in between. The CDR3 length is 15 residues. Germline V gives CDR1 SGHRS, CDR2 YFSETQ. This CDR3 reads CASSGMAGSYNEQFF. CDR3 DNA: TGCGCCAGCAGCGGCATGGCGGGGTCCTACAATGAGCAGTTCTTC.

Written as DNA, the CDR3 is TGTGCCAGCAGCTTAGACTTTGGGGGGGGAACTGAAGCTTTCTTT. Translated: CASSLDFGGGTEAFF. The chain has TRBV7-2 and TRBJ1-1; the D gene is possibly TRBD1 (5 bases). Germline V gene sequence: CDR1 SGHTA, CDR2 FQGNSA. Trimming shortened V by 1 base and J by 5 bases, and 14 bases separated the two germline ends. This CDR3 region has 15 residues.

The chain has TRBV5-1 and TRBJ1-4; TRBD1 agrees at 9 bases. Germline CDR1 and CDR2: SGHRS and YFSETQ. J was trimmed by 3 bases and V by 4 bases; bases with no gene match: 4. This CDR3 comprises 15 residues. This CDR3 reads CASSIQGAANEKLFF. The CDR3 DNA follows: TGCGCCAGCAGCATACAGGGGGCGGCTAATGAAAAACTGTTTTTT. Based on the CDR3 plus reference TRBV5-1 and TRBJ1-4, the full variable domain is KAGVTQTPRYLIKTRGQQVTLSCSPISGHRSVSWYQQTPGQGLQFLFEYFSETQRNKGNFPGRFSGRQFSNSRSEMNVSTLELGDSALYLCASSIQGAANEKLFFGSGTQLSVL.

This chain connects TRBV6-1 to TRBJ2-6; the D gene is possibly TRBD1 (5 bases). Germline lookup yields CDR1 MNHNS and CDR2 SASEGT. Trimming left V 2 bases short and J 0 bases short, with 17 bases between. This CDR3 region has 19 residues. The CDR3 bases are TGTGCCAGCAGTGAACGACGCATCGCAGGGTTCTCTGGGGCCAACGTCCTGACTTTC. Protein sequence: CASSERRIAGFSGANVLTF.

Here the CDR3 DNA reads TGTGCCAGTAGACCTAGCGGGTACGATGAGCAGTTCTTC. As protein: CASRPSGYDEQFF. The V gene is TRBV19, the J gene TRBJ2-1; 8 bases fit TRBD2. Unmatched junction bases numbered 6, after V lost 6 bases and J lost 8 bases. Germline V gives CDR1 LNHDA, CDR2 SQIVND (reference sequence). CDR3 length: 13 residues.

This rearrangement joins TRBV27 to TRBJ1-5; possibly TRBD1 for D (6 bases). This CDR3 region has 13 residues. The germline V gene has CDR1 MNHEY and CDR2 SMNVEV (reference sequence). With 8 bases removed from V and 7 bases from J, the gap between germline ends came to 15 bases. The CDR3 nucleotides read TGTGCCAGCTCCCAGGGGAGGGGGCAGCCCCAGCATTTT. It specifies CASSQGRGQPQHF.

The rearrangement links TRBV20-1 to TRBJ1-4; perhaps TRBD1 as D (6 bases). The CDR3 runs to 14 residues. V was pared by 3 bases and J by 7 bases, with 15 bases between. The germline V gene has CDR1 DFQATT and CDR2 SNEGSKA (reference sequence). The DNA of the CDR3 is TGCAGTGCTAGTGGGGGCAGGGGCCCTGAAAAACTGTTTTTT. It yields the protein CSASGGRGPEKLFF.

V gene TRBV5-1 combines with J gene TRBJ2-1, with 8 bases that match TRBD1. The CDR3 covers 15 residues. Losses at the gene ends were 4 bases for V and 1 base for J; bases not matched to a gene: 4. CDR1 is SGHRS, CDR2 YFSETQ, per germline. CDR3 amino acids: CASSGGQGSYNEQFF. The CDR3 DNA reads TGCGCCAGCAGCGGCGGACAGGGATCCTACAATGAGCAGTTCTTC.

V usage is TRBV5-1 and J usage is TRBJ2-1; D is perhaps TRBD2 (7 bases). This CDR3 region has 15 residues. Trimming cost V 3 bases and J 1 base, with 11 bases left between them. Germline CDR1 is SGHRS and CDR2 is YFSETQ. DNA of the CDR3: TGCGCCAGCAGCTGGAGGGGGGGATCCTACAATGAGCAGTTCTTC. Translation: CASSWRGGSYNEQFF.